The 18 T cell receptor beta chains below come from one sample, sequenced in a study of response to subunit inactivated influenza vaccine. TCRdb re-derived calls from the RT-PCR reads in MiXCR, one entry per CDR3 protein. This table holds hundreds of thousands of distinct CDR3 sequences, approximately 10% found once. Material: PBMCs from blood, obtained on the day of vaccination. The receptor set was obtained from a man over 45 who received an inactivated influenza vaccine.

This clonotype was seen only once. The V and J genes are TRBV2 and TRBJ2-1; D not certain. V lost 7 bases, J lost 7 bases, and 11 bases lay in between. The CDR3 contains 12 residues. The germline V gene encodes CDR1 SNHLY and CDR2 FYNNEI. The CDR3 sequence is CASTSGGNEQFF. CDR3 DNA: TGTGCCAGCACCTCTGGTGGGAATGAGCAGTTCTTC.

This clonotype appeared a few times. The gene calls are TRBV18 and TRBJ1-1; D remains ambiguous. This CDR3 is 13 amino acids long. V was shortened by 3 bases and J by 0 bases, with 5 bases between the two germline ends. Germline CDR1 is KGHSH and CDR2 is LQKENI. The CDR3 DNA follows: TGTGCCAGCTCACCTGCAATGAACACTGAAGCTTTCTTT. It yields the protein CASSPAMNTEAFF.

The sample holds a few counts of this clonotype. The rearrangement links TRBV9 to TRBJ2-3; no clear D gene. CDR1 is SGDLS, CDR2 YYNGEE, per germline. Trimming removed 0 bases at V and 1 base at J, with 9 bases between. The CDR3 is 15 amino acids. The CDR3 sequence: CASSVEGSRTDTQYF. The CDR3 bases are TGTGCCAGCAGCGTAGAGGGATCCCGCACAGATACGCAGTATTTT.

This clonotype was seen more than once but under ten times. V and J are TRBV6-1 and TRBJ2-5; the match to TRBD2 covers 13 bases. V dropped 6 bases and J dropped 2; count of bases not matched to a gene: 3. The CDR3 is made up of 15 amino acids. In germline, CDR1 is MNHNS, CDR2 SASEGT. CDR3 loop: CASRLAGGVQETQYF. The CDR3 nucleotides are TGTGCCAGCAGACTAGCGGGAGGGGTTCAAGAGACCCAGTACTTC.

Only a few counts were recorded for this clonotype. The CDR3 is CASSRGRGTETQYF. The CDR3 bases are TGTGCCAGTAGTCGTGGGAGGGGTACGGAGACCCAGTACTTC. The chain recombines TRBV19 with TRBJ2-5, with 7 bases that match TRBD2. Germline V gene data show CDR1 as LNHDA and CDR2 as SQIVND (reference sequence). The ends lost 5 bases at V and 5 bases at J; junction bases unmatched: 8. The CDR3 covers 14 residues.

The chain links TRBV11-2 to TRBJ1-4, with 10 bases matching TRBD1. CDR3 size: 15 residues. Germline assignment: CDR1 SGHAT and CDR2 FQNNGV. J was trimmed by 8 bases and V by 3 bases; bases with no gene match: 6. CDR3 in amino acids: CASSLAGTGDEKLFF. CDR3 nucleotides: TGTGCCAGCAGCTTGGCCGGGACAGGGGACGAAAAACTGTTTTTT. Filled out from reference TRBV11-2 and TRBJ1-4, the complete variable domain reads EAGVAQSPRYKIIEKRQSVAFWCNPISGHATLYWYQQILGQGPKLLIQFQNNGVVDDSQLPKDRFSAERLKGVDSTLKIQPAKLEDSAVYLCASSLAGTGDEKLFFGSGTQLSVL.

The chain combines TRBV18 with TRBJ2-7; either TRBD1 or TRBD2 may supply D (5 bases each). The V end was cut by 6 bases, the J end by 2 bases, with 11 bases between. The CDR3 is made up of 13 amino acids. Per the germline V gene, CDR1 is KGHSH and CDR2 is LQKENI. The CDR3 DNA sequence: TGTGCCAGCTCCCCGATGGGGGCCTACGAGCAGTACTTC. Amino acids: CASSPMGAYEQYF.

This clonotype was observed a few times. This chain connects TRBV10-3 to TRBJ2-2; 12 bases map to TRBD2. The V and J ends lost 4 bases and 4 bases, in that order; junction bases with no gene match: 1. The CDR3 runs 15 residues. Germline values: CDR1 ENHRY, CDR2 SYGVKD. CDR3 in DNA: TGTGCCATCAGTGCGACTAGCGGGGGCACCGGGGAGCTGTTTTTT. Protein: CAISATSGGTGELFF.

This clonotype appeared a few times. V and J are TRBV12-3 or TRBV12-4 and TRBJ1-1, with D unresolved. The CDR3 is 13 amino acids. Trimming left V 2 bases short and J 5 bases short, with 9 bases between. CDR3 protein: CASSLNTGTEAFF. The CDR3, as DNA: TGTGCCAGCAGTTTAAATACGGGGACTGAAGCTTTCTTT.

This chain joins TRBV5-1 and TRBJ2-2; no clear D. V lost 3 bases, J lost 7 bases, and 7 bases lay in between. Germline V gene data show CDR1 as SGHRS and CDR2 as YFSETQ. The CDR3 runs 12 residues. The CDR3, as DNA: TGCGCCAGCAGCTCCGAACGCGGGGAGCTGTTTTTT. It is translated as CASSSERGELFF.

This clonotype was detected ten times or more. CDR3 loop: CASSLDQRGSYEQYF. For the CDR3, the DNA is TGCGCCAGCAGCTTGGATCAGAGGGGCAGCTACGAGCAGTACTTC. The chain carries TRBV5-1 and TRBJ2-7; D might be TRBD1 or TRBD2, each matching 5 bases. Germline V lookup: CDR1 SGHRS, CDR2 YFSETQ. The ends were cut back, 0 bases at V and 3 bases at J, with 13 bases in the middle. The CDR3 covers 15 residues.

Only one count was recorded for this clonotype. This chain connects TRBV4-3 to TRBJ1-2; 7 positions agree with TRBD1. J gave up 3 bases and V 0 bases, and 7 bases lay outside the gene matches. This CDR3 spans 16 amino acids. CDR1 and CDR2 from the germline V gene are LGHNA and YSLEER. CDR3 sequence reads: CASSQDGTGAYYGYTF. In nucleotides, the CDR3 is TGCGCCAGCAGCCAAGATGGAACAGGGGCCTACTATGGCTACACCTTC.

This clonotype appeared a few times. The gene calls are TRBV20-1 and TRBJ1-4; D not resolved. The CDR3 is 14 residues long. V was cut by 3 bases and J by 0 bases, with 8 bases left in between. The germline gives CDR1 DFQATT, CDR2 SNEGSKA (reference sequence). The CDR3 DNA reads as TGCAGTGCTAGGGCCGGAGCAACTAATGAAAAACTGTTTTTT. Its protein product is CSARAGATNEKLFF.

In the case of this clonotype: Germline and junction disagree at one end, which may indicate a read error. The rearrangement joins TRBV20-1 to TRBJ2-5; 13 bases match TRBD2. Germline V gene sequence: CDR1 DFQATT, CDR2 SNEGSKA (reference sequence). The CDR3 has 16 residues. The CDR3 coding sequence is TGCAGTGCAAGAGTTACTAGCGGGGGGGCACAAGAGACCCAGTACTTC. Its translation: CSARVTSGGAQETQYF.

This clonotype was seen a few times. J is TRBJ1-2 and V is TRBV4-1; TRBD1 matches at 7 bases. CDR1 and CDR2 from the germline V gene are MGHRA and YSYEKL. After removal of 4 bases from V and 3 bases from J, the junction contained 5 bases not matched to a gene. The CDR3 has 14 residues. CDR3 DNA sequence: TGCGCCAGCAGCCGTACAGGGGTCGACTATGGCTACACCTTC. It encodes CASSRTGVDYGYTF.

The gene calls are TRBV7-2 and TRBJ2-2; the match to TRBD1 covers 7 bases. Germline V gene lookup returns CDR1 SGHTA and CDR2 FQGNSA. The CDR3 is made up of 15 amino acids. Trimming removed 4 bases from V and 0 bases from J; junction bases left unmatched: 2. The CDR3 DNA is TGTGCCAGCAGCTGGGGGACAGCGAACACCGGGGAGCTGTTTTTT. Protein product: CASSWGTANTGELFF. Full variable domain (outside the CDR3, taken from reference TRBV7-2 and TRBJ2-2): GAGVSQSPSNKVTEKGKDVELRCDPISGHTALYWYRQSLGQGLEFLIYFQGNSAPDKSGLPSDRFSAERTGGSVSTLTIQRTQQEDSAVYLCASSWGTANTGELFFGEGSRLTVL.

On this clonotype: Since a much larger clone is just one base distant, this may be a read error. The chain links TRBV15 to TRBJ2-5, with 10 bases lining up with TRBD2. The V gene end was trimmed by 7 bases and the J gene end by 3 bases; junction bases not matched to a gene: 2. The germline V gene encodes CDR1 LNHNV and CDR2 YYDKDF (reference sequence). The CDR3 totals 13 residues. The CDR3 sequence: CATTSGSEETQYF. Here the CDR3 DNA reads TGTGCCACCACTAGCGGGAGTGAAGAGACCCAGTACTTC.

This clonotype was counted between two and nine times. The V gene is TRBV30, the J gene TRBJ1-4; D is unresolved. Germline CDR1 GTSNPN, CDR2 SVGIG (reference sequence). Trimming removed 1 base from V and 10 bases from J, with 10 bases in between. This CDR3 spans 12 amino acids. CDR3 protein: CAWSDKAGKLFF. As DNA, the CDR3 is TGTGCCTGGAGTGACAAAGCCGGAAAACTGTTTTTT.